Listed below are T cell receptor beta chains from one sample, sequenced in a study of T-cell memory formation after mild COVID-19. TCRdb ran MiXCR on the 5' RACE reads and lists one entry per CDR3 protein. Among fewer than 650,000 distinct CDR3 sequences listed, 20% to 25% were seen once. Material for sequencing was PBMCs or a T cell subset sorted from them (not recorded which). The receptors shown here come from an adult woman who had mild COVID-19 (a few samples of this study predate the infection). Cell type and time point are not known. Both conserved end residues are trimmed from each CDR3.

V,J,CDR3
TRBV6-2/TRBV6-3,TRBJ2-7,ASSYSTSGTLNYEQY
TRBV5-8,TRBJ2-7,ASSFTGQGTYEQY
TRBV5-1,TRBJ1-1,ASSLSMGLNTEAF
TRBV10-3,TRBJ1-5,AISESSRGPNQPQH
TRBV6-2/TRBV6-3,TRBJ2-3,ASSQWTSGRTFTDTQY
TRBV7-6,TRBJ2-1,ASSLGLGGSLRSEQF
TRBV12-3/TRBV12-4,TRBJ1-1,ASSHRSMNTEAF
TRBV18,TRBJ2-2,ASSPPGLADTGELF
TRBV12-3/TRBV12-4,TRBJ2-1,ASSLAPGLAGVREF
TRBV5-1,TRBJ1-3,ASSLEGQGSGNTIY
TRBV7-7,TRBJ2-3,ASSLDRGNTQY
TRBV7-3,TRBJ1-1,ASPTPEWHTEAF
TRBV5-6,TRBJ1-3,ASSLEGILSGNTIY
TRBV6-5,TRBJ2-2,ASSYSQFGELF
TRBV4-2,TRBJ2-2,ASSQDGFGELF
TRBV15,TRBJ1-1,ATSHRTGYTEAF
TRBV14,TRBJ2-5,ASSQDGHRAQETQY
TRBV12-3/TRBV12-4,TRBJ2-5,ASSLFLAVEETQY
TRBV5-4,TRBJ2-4,ASSLVGKNIQY
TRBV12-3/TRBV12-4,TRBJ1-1,ASRGGGYAEAF
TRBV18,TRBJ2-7,ASSPVLAGSSYEQY
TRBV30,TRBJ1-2,ASPGRGYLNYGYT
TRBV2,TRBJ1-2,ASSSGTGGAIRPYGYT
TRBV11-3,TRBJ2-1,ASSLRGASYNEQF
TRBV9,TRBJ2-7,ASSVAGRTYEQY
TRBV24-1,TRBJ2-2,ATRGSAGELF
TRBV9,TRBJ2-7,ASSASRGGSYEQY
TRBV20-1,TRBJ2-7,SARDLLGVSYEQY
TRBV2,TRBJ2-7,ASSEVELVSGRIGQY
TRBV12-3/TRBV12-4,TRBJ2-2,ASSFRQNTGELF
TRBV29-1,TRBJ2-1,SVEDSLAANNEQF